This T cell receptor beta chain was found in a study of T cell repertoires in aging, cancer and after chemotherapy. Whole-study context: The full dataset contained 7 million to 9.5 million TCR reads.

CDR3 length: 14 amino acids. Germline CDR1 and CDR2: SNHLY and FYNNEI. V was shortened by 1 base and J by 2 bases, with 9 bases between the two germline ends. TRB rearrangements spanning V, D and J were amplified using mixed TRB-A/B primers. From the multiplex PCR reads, TCRdb called clonotypes with MiXCR, one entry per CDR3 protein. Of a few thousand distinct CDR3 sequences in the sample, about 50% were seen once. The template was genomic DNA from peripheral blood, not RNA. Study conclusions and caveats: The repertoire data cannot show anything about immunological memory following chemotherapy. Median generation probability rose over the chemotherapy interval in each cancer cohort, suggesting rebound thymic output. Age-matched healthy donors had significantly more diverse, less clonal blood TCR repertoires than untreated cancer patients.

In regard to this clonotype: The target antigen is unknown.

The material sequenced was blood. The clonotype comes from a human donor with a solid tumor. The chain couples TRBV2 to TRBJ2-7; maybe TRBD2 (5 bases). In DNA form, the CDR3 reads TGTGCCAGCAGTGAAGGTGTGGGAGCCTACGAGCAGTACTTC. Residues: CASSEGVGAYEQYF. The variable domain in full, completed from reference TRBV2 and TRBJ2-7, reads EPEVTQTPSHQVTQMGQEVILRCVPISNHLYFYWYRQILGQKVEFLVSFYNNEISEKSEIFDDQFSVERPDGSNFTLKIRSTKLEDSAMYFCASSEGVGAYEQYFGPGTRLTVT.